This T cell receptor (beta chain) is from a study of regulatory T cells in long-lasting Graves disease. This clonotype was counted ten times or more. V lost 7 bases to trimming and J lost 9 bases, with 22 bases between them. The CDR3 is 15 amino acids. CDR1 is MDHEN, CDR2 SYDVKM, per germline. Described time point: newly diagnosed GD, antithyroid drugs for less than 3 months. Extracted RNA from PBMCs served as the source of the TCR library. Sequencing libraries for TCR beta were prepared with iRepertoire HTBI primers and Arm-PCR of CDR3 regions. A single record per CDR3 protein comes from TCRdb applying MiXCR to the multiplex PCR reads. The profile covers 550,000 or so distinct CDR3 sequences, with about 12% appearing a single time and approximately 9% taken by the ten largest. These data also formed part of another study, on T cells in Graves' hyperthyroidism and ophthalmopathy.

The chain carries TRBV28 and TRBJ2-4; D is perhaps TRBD1 or TRBD2 (5 bases each). This receptor was obtained from a woman aged 25 to 39 with Graves disease. This material consisted of peripheral blood mononuclear cells (PBMCs), taken at new diagnosis, from a patient treated with antithyroid drugs. CDR3 in amino acids: CASTPSEGRQTIQYF. The CDR3 DNA reads as TGTGCCAGCACTCCCTCTGAGGGGCGTCAGACCATTCAGTACTTC.